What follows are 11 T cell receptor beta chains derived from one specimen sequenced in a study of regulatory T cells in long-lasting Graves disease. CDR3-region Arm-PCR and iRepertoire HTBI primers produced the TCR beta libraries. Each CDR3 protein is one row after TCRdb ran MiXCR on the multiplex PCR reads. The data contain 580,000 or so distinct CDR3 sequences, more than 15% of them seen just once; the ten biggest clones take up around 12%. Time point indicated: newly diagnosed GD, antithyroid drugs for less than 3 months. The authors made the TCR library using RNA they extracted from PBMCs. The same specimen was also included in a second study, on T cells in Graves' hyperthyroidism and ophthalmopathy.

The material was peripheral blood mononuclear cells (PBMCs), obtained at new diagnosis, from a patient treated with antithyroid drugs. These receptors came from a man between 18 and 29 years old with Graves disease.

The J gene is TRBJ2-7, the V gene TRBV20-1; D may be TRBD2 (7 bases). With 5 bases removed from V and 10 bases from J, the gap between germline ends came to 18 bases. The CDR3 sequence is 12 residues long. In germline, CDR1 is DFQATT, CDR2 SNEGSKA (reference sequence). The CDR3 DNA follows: TGCAGTGCTCGGGGGGCGGTTTCGCCCCAGTACTTC. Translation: CSARGAVSPQYF.

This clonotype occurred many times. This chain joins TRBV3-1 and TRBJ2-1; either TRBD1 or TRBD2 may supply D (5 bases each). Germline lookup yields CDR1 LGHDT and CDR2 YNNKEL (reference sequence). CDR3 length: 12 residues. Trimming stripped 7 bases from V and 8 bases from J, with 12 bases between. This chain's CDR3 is CASTLLGDEQFF. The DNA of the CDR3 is TGTGCCAGCACCCTACTAGGGGATGAGCAGTTCTTC.

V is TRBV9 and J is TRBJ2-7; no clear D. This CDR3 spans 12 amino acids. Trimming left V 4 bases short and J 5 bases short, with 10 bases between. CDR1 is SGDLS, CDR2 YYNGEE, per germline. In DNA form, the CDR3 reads TGTGCCAGCAGCCCCCACCCCAACGAGCAGTACTTC. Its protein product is CASSPHPNEQYF.

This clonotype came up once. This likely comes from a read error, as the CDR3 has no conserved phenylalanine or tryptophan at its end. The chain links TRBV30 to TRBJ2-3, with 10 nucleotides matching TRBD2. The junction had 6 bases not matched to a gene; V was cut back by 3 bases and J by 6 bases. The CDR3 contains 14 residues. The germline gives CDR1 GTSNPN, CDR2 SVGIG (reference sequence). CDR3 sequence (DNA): TGTGCCTGGAGGACAGCGGGAGGGCCGGATACGCAGTATTAT. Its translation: CAWRTAGGPDTQYY.

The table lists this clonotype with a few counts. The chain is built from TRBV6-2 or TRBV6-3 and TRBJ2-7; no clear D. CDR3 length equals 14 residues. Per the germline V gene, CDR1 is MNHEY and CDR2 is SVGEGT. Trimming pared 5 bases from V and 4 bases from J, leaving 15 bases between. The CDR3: CASSVYKVRYEQYF. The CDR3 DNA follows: TGTGCCAGCAGTGTTTATAAGGTCAGGTACGAGCAGTACTTC.

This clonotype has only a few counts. The CDR3 reads CSVDGLEGSSSYEQYF. The CDR3 DNA sequence: TGCAGCGTTGATGGGTTGGAGGGGTCCAGCTCCTACGAGCAGTACTTC. V and J are TRBV29-1 and TRBJ2-7; maybe TRBD2 (6 bases). This CDR3 has 16 residues. Trimming cost V 3 bases and J 0 bases, with 18 bases left between them. In germline, CDR1 is SQVTM, CDR2 ANQGSEA.

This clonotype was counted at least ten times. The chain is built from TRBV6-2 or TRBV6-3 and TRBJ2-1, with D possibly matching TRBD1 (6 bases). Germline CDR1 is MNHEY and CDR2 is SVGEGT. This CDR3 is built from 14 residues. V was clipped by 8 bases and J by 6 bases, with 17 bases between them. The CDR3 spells CASQSPRGSNEQFF. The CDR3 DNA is TGTGCCAGCCAGTCGCCCAGGGGCAGCAATGAGCAGTTCTTC.

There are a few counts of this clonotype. The CDR3 loop reads CASSLRTSYTGELFF. CDR3 nucleotide sequence: TGCGCCAGCAGCTTACGGACTAGCTACACCGGGGAGCTGTTTTTT. V and J are TRBV5-1 and TRBJ2-2, with 8 bases identical to TRBD2. J was trimmed by 3 bases and V by 2 bases; bases with no gene match: 3. From germline, CDR1 is SGHRS and CDR2 YFSETQ. This CDR3 contains 15 residues.

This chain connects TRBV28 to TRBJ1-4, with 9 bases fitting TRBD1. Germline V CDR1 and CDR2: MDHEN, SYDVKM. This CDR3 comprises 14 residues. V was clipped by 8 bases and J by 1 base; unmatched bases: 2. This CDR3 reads CASRQGGTNEKLFF. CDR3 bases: TGTGCCAGCCGACAGGGGGGAACTAATGAAAAACTGTTTTTT.

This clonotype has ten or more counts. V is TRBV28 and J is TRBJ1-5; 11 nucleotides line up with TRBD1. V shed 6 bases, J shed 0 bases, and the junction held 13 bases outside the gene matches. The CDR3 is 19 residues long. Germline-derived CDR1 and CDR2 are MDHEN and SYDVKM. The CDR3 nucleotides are TGTGCCAGCAGCCGAATTGGGACAGGGGGAACTTATAGCAATCAGCCCCAGCATTTT. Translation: CASSRIGTGGTYSNQPQHF. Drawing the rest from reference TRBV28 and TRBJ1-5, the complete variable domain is DVKVTQSSRYLVKRTGEKVFLECVQDMDHENMFWYRQDPGLGLRLIYFSYDVKMKEKGDIPEGYSVSREKKERFSLILESASTNQTSMYLCASSRIGTGGTYSNQPQHFGDGTRLSIL.

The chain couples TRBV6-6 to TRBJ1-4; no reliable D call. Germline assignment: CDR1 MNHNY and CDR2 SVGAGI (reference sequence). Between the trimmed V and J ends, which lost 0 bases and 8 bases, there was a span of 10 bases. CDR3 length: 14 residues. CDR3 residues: CASSYSEGKEKLFF. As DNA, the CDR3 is TGTGCCAGCAGTTACTCGGAGGGAAAGGAAAAACTGTTTTTT.